The rows below give T cell receptor beta chains drawn from one sample of a study of T-cell reconstitution after alpha-beta-depleted transplantation in children. Each CDR3 protein gets one entry after TCRdb re-called the PCR reads with MiXCR. The sample shows some 200,000 distinct CDR3 sequences, about a tenth of them seen only once. The source material was PBMCs, sampled before TCRalphabeta/CD19-depleted stem cell transplant. The receptors stem from a child in the first two years of life with acute myeloid leukemia, due to receive a stem cell transplant. Each CDR3 is given without its conserved first and last residue. The order of the fields is V gene, CDR3 protein.

>TRBV25-1
ASGTGNQPQH
>TRBV7-6
ASSLDSGGGYGYT
>TRBV10-3
AIRQGDKGEQY
>TRBV5-8
ASSLGTTSNTGELF
>TRBV21-1
ASSKPGDSPLH
>TRBV11-2
ASSPRLAGETDTQY
>TRBV20-1
SAPRGPGQGYGYT
>TRBV20-1
SASGTSGRNEQF
>TRBV25-1
ASSTPLLDQETQY
>TRBV6-7
ASHRPSGKIYNEQF
>TRBV28
ASSPPLAGYNEQF
>TRBV24-1
ATSEGQGNTGELF
>TRBV5-1
ASSLGRVQRENTQY
>TRBV18
ASSPRLSQETQY
>TRBV7-9
ASSSQQGQNGYT
>TRBV5-1
ASSLAQGTDTQY